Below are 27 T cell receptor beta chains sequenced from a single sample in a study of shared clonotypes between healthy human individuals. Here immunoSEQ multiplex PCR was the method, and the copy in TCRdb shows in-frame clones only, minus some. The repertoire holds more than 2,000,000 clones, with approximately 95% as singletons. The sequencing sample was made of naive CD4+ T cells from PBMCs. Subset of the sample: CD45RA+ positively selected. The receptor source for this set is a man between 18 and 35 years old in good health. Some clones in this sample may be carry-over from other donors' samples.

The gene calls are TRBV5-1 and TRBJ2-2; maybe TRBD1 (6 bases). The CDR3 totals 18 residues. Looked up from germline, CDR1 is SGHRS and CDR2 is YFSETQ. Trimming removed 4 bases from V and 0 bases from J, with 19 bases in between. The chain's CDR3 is CASSRGSGTSTNTGELFF. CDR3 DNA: TGCGCCAGCAGCAGGGGCTCGGGGACAAGCACGAACACCGGGGAGCTGTTTTTT. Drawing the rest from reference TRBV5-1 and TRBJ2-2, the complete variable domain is KAGVTQTPRYLIKTRGQQVTLSCSPISGHRSVSWYQQTPGQGLQFLFEYFSETQRNKGNFPGRFSGRQFSNSRSEMNVSTLELGDSALYLCASSRGSGTSTNTGELFFGEGSRLTVL.

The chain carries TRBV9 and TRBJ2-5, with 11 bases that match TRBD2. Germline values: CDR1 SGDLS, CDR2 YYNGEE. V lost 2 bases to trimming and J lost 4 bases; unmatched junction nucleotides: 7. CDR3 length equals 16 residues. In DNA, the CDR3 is TGTGCCAGCAGCGTCGGTACCGGACTAGCGGGAGAGACCCAGTACTTC. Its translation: CASSVGTGLAGETQYF.

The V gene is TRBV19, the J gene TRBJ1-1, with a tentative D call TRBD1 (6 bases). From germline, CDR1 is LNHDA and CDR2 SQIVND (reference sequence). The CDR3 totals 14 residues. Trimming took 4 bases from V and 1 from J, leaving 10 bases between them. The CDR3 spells CASSNREPNTEAFF. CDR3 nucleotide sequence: TGTGCCAGTAGTAACAGGGAGCCGAACACTGAAGCTTTCTTT.

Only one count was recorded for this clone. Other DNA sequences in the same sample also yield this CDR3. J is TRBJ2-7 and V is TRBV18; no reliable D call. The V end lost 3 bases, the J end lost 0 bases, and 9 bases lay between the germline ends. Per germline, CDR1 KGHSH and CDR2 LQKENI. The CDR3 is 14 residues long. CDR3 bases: TGTGCCAGCTCACCCGGCACCTCCTCCTACGAGCAGTACTTC. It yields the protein CASSPGTSSYEQYF. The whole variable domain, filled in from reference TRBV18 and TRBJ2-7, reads NAGVMQNPRHLVRRRGQEARLRCSPMKGHSHVYWYRQLPEEGLKFMVYLQKENIIDESGMPKERFSAEFPKEGPSILRIQQVVRGDSAAYFCASSPGTSSYEQYFGPGTRLTVT.

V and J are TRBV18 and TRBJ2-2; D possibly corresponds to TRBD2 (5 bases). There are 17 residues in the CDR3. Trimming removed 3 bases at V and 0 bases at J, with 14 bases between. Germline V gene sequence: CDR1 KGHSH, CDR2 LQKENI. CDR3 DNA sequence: TGTGCCAGCTCACCGACCGGGAAAGGGACGAACACCGGGGAGCTGTTTTTT. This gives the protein CASSPTGKGTNTGELFF.

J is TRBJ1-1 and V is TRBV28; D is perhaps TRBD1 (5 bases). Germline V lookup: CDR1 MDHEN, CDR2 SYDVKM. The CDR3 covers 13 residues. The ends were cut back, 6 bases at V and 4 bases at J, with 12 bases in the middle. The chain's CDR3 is CASSQPGFTEAFF. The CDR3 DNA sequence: TGTGCCAGCAGCCAACCAGGGTTCACTGAAGCTTTCTTT.

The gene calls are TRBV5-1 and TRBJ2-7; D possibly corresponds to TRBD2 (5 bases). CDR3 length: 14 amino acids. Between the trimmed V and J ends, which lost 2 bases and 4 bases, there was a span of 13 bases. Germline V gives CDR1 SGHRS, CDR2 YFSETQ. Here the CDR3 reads CASSFSGNPYEQYF. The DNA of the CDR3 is TGCGCCAGCAGCTTCTCCGGGAATCCTTACGAGCAGTACTTC.

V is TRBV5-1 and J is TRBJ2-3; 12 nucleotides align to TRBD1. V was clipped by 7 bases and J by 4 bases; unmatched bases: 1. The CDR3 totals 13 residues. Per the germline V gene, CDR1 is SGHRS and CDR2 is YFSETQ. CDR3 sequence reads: CASGTGGPDTQYF. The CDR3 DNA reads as TGCGCCAGCGGGACAGGGGGCCCAGATACGCAGTATTTT.

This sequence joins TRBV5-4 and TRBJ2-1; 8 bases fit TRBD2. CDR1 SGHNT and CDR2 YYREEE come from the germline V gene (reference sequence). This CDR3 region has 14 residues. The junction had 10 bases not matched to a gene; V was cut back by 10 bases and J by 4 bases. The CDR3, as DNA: TGTGCCTCGGGGGCCGGGAGGGATTACAATGAGCAGTTCTTC. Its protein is CASGAGRDYNEQFF.

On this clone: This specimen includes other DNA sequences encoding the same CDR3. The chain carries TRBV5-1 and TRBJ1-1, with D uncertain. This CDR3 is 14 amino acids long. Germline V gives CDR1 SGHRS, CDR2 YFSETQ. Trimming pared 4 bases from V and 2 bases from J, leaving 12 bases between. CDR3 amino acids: CASSLGSFNTEAFF. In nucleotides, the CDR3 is TGCGCCAGCAGCCTAGGGAGCTTTAACACTGAAGCTTTCTTT.

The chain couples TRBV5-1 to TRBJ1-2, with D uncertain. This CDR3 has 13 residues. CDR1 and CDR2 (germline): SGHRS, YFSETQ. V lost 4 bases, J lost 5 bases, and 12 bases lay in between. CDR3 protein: CASSPNTEYGYTF. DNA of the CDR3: TGCGCCAGCAGCCCAAATACAGAATATGGCTACACCTTC.

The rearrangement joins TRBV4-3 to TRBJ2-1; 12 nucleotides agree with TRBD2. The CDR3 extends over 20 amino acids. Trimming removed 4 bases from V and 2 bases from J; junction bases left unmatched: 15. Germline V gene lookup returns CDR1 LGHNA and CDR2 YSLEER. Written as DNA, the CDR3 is TGCGCCAGCAGCCTCGACTCGTCGACTAGCGGGAGTGTCACCTACAATGAGCAGTTCTTC. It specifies CASSLDSSTSGSVTYNEQFF.

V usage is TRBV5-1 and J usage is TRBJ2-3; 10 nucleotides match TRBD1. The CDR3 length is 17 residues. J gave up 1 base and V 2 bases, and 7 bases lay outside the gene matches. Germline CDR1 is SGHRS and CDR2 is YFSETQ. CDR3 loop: CASSLNPGTGGTDTQYF. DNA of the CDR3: TGCGCCAGCAGCTTAAACCCCGGGACAGGGGGCACAGATACGCAGTATTTT.

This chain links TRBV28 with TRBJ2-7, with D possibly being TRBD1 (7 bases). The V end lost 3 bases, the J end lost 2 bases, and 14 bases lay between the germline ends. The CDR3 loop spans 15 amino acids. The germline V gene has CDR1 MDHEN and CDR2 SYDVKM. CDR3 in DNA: TGTGCCAGCAGTTTTGGGGGGACAGCGACCTACGAGCAGTACTTC. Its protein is CASSFGGTATYEQYF.

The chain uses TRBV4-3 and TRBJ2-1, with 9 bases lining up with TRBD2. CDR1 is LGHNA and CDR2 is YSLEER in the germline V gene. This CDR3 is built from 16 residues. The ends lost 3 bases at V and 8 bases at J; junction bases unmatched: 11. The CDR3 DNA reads TGCGCCAGCAGCCAGGCCGAAGCGGGAGGTAGCCATGAGCAGTTCTTC. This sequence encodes CASSQAEAGGSHEQFF.

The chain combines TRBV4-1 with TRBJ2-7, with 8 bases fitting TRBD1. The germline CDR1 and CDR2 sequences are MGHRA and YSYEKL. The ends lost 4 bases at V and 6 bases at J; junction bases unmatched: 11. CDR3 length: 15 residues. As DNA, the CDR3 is TGCGCCAGCAGCCCCGGACAGGGTCGATGGGGCGAGCAGTACTTC. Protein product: CASSPGQGRWGEQYF.

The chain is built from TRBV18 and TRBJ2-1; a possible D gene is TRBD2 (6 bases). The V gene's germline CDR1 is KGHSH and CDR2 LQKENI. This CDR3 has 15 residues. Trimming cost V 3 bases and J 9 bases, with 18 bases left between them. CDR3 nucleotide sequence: TGTGCCAGCTCACCCCGGTCTGGGGGGTACGGTGAGCAGTTCTTC. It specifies CASSPRSGGYGEQFF.

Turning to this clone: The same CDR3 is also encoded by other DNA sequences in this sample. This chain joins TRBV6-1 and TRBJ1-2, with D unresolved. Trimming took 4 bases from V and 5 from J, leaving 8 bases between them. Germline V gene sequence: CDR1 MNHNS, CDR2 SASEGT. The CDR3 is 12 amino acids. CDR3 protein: CASSVSAYGYTF. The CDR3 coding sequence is TGTGCCAGCAGTGTAAGCGCGTATGGCTACACCTTC.

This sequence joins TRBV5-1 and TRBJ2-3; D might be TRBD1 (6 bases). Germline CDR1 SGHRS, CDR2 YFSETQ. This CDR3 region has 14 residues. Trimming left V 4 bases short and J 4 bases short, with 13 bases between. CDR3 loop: CASSPRTAPDTQYF. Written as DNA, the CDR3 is TGCGCCAGCAGCCCCAGGACAGCCCCAGATACGCAGTATTTT.

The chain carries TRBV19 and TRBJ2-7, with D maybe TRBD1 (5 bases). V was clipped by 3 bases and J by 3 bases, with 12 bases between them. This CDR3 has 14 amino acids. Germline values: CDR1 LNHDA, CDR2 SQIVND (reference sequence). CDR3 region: CASSIRQGNYEQYF. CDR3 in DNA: TGTGCCAGTAGTATTAGGCAGGGAAACTACGAGCAGTACTTC.

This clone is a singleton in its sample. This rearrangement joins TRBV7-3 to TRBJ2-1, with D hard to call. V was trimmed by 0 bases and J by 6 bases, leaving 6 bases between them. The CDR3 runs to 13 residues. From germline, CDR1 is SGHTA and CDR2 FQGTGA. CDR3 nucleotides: TGTGCCAGCAGCTTAACTACGTCCAATGAGCAGTTCTTC. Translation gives CASSLTTSNEQFF.

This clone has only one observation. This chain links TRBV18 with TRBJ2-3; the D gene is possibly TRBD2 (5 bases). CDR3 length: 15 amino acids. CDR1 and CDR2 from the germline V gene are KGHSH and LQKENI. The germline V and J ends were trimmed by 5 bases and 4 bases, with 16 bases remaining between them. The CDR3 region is CASSGGAGGPDTQYF. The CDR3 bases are TGTGCCAGCTCAGGTGGTGCGGGCGGCCCAGATACGCAGTATTTT.

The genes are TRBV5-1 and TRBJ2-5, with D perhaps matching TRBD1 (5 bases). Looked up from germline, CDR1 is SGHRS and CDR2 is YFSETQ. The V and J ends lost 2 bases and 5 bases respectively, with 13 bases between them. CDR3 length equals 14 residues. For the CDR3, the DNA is TGCGCCAGCAGCTTCCGACAGCGCTCGGAGACCCAGTACTTC. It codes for CASSFRQRSETQYF.

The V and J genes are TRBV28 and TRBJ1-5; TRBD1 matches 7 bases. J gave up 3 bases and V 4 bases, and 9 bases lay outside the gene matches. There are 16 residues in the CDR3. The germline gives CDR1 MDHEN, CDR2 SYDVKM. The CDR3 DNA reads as TGTGCCAGCAGTTATCGGCCAGGGGGAGTCAATCAGCCCCAGCATTTT. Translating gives CASSYRPGGVNQPQHF.

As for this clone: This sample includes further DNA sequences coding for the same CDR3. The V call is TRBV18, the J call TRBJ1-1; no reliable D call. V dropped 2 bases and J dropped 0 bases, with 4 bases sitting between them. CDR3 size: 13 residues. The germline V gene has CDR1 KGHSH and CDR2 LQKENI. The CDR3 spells CASSPNLNTEAFF. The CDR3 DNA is TGTGCCAGCTCACCAAACCTGAACACTGAAGCTTTCTTT.

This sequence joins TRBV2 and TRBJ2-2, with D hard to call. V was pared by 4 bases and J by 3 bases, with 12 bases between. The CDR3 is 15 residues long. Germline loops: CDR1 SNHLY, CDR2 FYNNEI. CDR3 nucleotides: TGTGCCAGCAGTGTACGTCCGACGTACACCGGGGAGCTGTTTTTT. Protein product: CASSVRPTYTGELFF.

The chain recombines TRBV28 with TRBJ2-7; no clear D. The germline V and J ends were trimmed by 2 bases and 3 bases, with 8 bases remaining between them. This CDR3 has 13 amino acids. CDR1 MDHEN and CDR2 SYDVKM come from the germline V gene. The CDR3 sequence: CASSLGRHYEQYF. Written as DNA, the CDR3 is TGTGCCAGCAGTTTAGGCAGACACTACGAGCAGTACTTC.